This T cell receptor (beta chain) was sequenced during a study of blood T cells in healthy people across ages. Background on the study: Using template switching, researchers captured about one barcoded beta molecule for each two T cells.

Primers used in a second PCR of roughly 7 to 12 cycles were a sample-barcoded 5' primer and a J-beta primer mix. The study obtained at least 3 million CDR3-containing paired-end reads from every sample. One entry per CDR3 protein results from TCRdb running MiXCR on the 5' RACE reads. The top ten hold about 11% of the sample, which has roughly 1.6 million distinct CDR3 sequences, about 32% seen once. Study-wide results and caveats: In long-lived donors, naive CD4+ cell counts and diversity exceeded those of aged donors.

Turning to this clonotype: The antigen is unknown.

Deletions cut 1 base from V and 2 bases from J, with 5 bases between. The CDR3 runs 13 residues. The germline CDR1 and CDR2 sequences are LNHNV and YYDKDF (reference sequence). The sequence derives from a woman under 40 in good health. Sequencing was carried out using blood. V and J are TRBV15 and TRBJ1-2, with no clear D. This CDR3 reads CATSRGFNYGYTF. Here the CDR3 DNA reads TGTGCCACCAGCAGAGGGTTCAACTATGGCTACACCTTC.